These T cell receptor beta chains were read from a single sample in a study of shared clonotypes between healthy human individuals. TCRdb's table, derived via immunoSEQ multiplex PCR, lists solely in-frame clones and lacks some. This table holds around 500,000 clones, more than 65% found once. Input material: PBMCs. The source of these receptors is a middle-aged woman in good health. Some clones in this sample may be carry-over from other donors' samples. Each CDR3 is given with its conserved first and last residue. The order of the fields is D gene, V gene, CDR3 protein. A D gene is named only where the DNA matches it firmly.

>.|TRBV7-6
CASSSTGIQETQYF
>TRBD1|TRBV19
CASSMRGQGGNEQFF
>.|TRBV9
CASSVGPRPIQVSYNYGYTF
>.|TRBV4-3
CASSQETGRDIQYF
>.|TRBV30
CAWSVGGEAEKLFF
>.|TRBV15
CATSRGGEAGNTIYF
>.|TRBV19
CASRTGLSQPQHF
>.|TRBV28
CASSLSVWVSNQPQHF
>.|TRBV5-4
CASNPIGGGGDTQYF
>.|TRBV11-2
CASSKNSATGGGYTF
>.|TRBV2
CASSAGGNYGYTF
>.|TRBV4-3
CASSQESTDTQYF
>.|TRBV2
CASSLQGGNTEAFF
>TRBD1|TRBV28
CASSLGQWVTEAFF
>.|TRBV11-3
CASSDPRSGNTGELFF
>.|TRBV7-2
CASSLAWVGMGETQYF
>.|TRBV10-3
CAISEGGGYNEKLFF
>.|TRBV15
CATSRDLPGNTGELFF
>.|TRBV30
CACHRCSVNTIYF
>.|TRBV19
CASSNNRVGTGELFF